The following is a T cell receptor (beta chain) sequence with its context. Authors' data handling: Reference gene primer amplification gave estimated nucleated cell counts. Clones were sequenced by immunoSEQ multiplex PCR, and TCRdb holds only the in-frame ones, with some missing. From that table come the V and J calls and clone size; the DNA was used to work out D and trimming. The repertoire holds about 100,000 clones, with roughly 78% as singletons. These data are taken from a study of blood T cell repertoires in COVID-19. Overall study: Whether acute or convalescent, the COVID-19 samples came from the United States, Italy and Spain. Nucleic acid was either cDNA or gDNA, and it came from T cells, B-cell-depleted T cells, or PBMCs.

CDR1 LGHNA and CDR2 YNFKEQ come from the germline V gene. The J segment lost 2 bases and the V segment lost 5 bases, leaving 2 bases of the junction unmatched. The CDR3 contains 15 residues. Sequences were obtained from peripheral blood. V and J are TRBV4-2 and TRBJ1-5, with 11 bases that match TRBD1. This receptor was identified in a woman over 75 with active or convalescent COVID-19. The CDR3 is CASSRDRGGNQPQHF. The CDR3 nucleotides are TGTGCCAGCAGCAGGGACAGGGGGGGCAATCAGCCCCAGCATTTT.